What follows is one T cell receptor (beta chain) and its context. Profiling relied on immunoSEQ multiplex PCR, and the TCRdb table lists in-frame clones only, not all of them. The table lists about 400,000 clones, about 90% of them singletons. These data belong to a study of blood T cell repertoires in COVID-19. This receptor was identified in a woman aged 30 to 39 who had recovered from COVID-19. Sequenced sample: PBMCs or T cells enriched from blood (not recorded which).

CDR3 sequence: CASSTTTGENQPQHF. The CDR3 nucleotides read TGCGCCAGCAGCACTACGACAGGGGAGAATCAGCCCCAGCATTTT. This chain joins TRBV5-1 and TRBJ1-5, with 8 bases aligning to TRBD1. This CDR3 region has 15 residues. After removal of 4 bases from V and 4 bases from J, the junction contained 7 bases not matched to a gene. Per germline, CDR1 SGHRS and CDR2 YFSETQ.